This T cell receptor (beta chain) was sequenced during a study of OX40 agonist ivuxolimab in advanced cancers. Study context: Three patients, one with hepatocellular carcinoma and two with cutaneous melanoma, responded partially. General study points: Part of the nonresponder group also had normalized T-cell clonal expansion that was low.

CDR1 SGHVS and CDR2 FNYEAQ come from the germline V gene. This CDR3 comprises 17 residues. The trim removed 3 bases at V and 4 bases at J, leaving 9 bases unmatched. The assay was immunoSEQ multiplex PCR, and TCRdb's table has in-frame clones only and misses some. The sample records tens of thousands of clones, roughly 90% being singletons. Worth noting for this clone: Its antigen is not known.

The sequences come from CD4+ or CD8+ T cells sorted from blood, collected in a trial of the OX40 agonist ivuxolimab. The TCR originated in an adult with an advanced solid tumor such as melanoma, head and neck, liver or kidney cancer. The chain is built from TRBV7-6 and TRBJ2-6; TRBD1 aligns across 7 bases. CDR3 bases: TGTGCCAGCAGCTTGGGGTCCACAGGGGCAGGGGCCAACGTCCTGACTTTC. Translating it yields CASSLGSTGAGANVLTF.